This T cell receptor (beta chain) comes out of a study of cytomegalovirus exposure and HLA in healthy donors. Study-wide results and caveats: For cytomegalovirus status, the classifier reportedly gave diagnoses with high specificity and sensitivity. Researchers counted around 150 TCR beta chains as cytomegalovirus-associated.

Germline values: CDR1 KGHSH, CDR2 LQKENI. The V end lost 2 bases, the J end lost 3 bases, and 13 bases lay between the germline ends. The CDR3 totals 15 residues. As for this clone: Its target is not known.

The assay was immunoSEQ multiplex PCR, and TCRdb's table has in-frame clones only and misses some. This sample has 80,000 to 100,000 clones, with 87% found just once. The chain joins TRBV18 to TRBJ1-1; D is undetermined. The sample comprised PBMCs. The TCR was taken from a man aged 18 to 30 in good health and CMV-seropositive. CDR3 sequence reads: CASSPIRSSDTEAFF. The DNA for the CDR3 is TGTGCCAGCTCACCAATCAGGTCCAGTGACACTGAAGCTTTCTTT.